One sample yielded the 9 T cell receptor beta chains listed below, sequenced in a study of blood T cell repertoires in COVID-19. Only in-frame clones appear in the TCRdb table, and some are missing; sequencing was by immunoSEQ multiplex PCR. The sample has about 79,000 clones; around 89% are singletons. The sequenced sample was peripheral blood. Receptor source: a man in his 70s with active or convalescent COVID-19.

The CDR3 loop reads CATSPVTGELFF. CDR3 DNA sequence: TGTGCCACCAGCCCGGTCACCGGGGAGCTGTTTTTT. The chain carries TRBV15 and TRBJ2-2; D remains ambiguous. The V gene's germline CDR1 is LNHNV and CDR2 YYDKDF (reference sequence). The CDR3 contains 12 residues. Trimming pared 5 bases from V and 4 bases from J, leaving 5 bases between. Full variable domain (remainder filled in from reference TRBV15 and TRBJ2-2): DAMVIQNPRYQVTQFGKPVTLSCSQTLNHNVMYWYQQKSSQAPKLLFHYYDKDFNNEADTPDNFQSRRPNTSFCFLDIRSPGLGDTAMYLCATSPVTGELFFGEGSRLTVL.

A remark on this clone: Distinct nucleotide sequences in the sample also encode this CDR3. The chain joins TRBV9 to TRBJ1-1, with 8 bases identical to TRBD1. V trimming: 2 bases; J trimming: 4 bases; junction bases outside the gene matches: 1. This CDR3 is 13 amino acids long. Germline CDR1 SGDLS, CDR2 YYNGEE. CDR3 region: CASSVTGGTEAFF. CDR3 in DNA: TGTGCCAGCAGCGTTACAGGGGGCACTGAAGCTTTCTTT.

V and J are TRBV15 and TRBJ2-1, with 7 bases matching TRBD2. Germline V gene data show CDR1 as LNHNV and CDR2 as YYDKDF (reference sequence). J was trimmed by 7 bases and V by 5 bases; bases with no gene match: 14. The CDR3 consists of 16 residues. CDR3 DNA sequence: TGTGCCACCAGCGGAACCGGGACTACCTTTTTAAATGAGCAGTTCTTC. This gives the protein CATSGTGTTFLNEQFF. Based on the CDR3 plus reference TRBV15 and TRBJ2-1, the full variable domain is DAMVIQNPRYQVTQFGKPVTLSCSQTLNHNVMYWYQQKSSQAPKLLFHYYDKDFNNEADTPDNFQSRRPNTSFCFLDIRSPGLGDTAMYLCATSGTGTTFLNEQFFGPGTRLTVL.

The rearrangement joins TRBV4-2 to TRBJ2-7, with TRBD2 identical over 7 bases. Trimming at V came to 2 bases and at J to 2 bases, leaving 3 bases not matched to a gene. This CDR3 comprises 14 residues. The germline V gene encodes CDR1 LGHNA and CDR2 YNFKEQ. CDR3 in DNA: TGTGCCAGCAGCCAAACGGCGGGAGCCTACGAGCAGTACTTC. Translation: CASSQTAGAYEQYF.

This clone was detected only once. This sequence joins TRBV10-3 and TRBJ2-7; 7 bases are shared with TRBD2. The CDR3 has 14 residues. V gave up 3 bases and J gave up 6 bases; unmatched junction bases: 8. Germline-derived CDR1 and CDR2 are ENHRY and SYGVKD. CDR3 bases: TGTGCCATCAGTGATATGGGTGGGAGGGGCGAGCAGTACTTC. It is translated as CAISDMGGRGEQYF.

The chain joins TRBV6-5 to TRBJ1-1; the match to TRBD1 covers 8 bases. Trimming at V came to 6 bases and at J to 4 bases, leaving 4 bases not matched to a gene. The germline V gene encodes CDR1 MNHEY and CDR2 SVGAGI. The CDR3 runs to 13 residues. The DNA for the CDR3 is TGTGCCAGCAGCCGGACAGGGAGCACTGAAGCTTTCTTT. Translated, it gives CASSRTGSTEAFF.

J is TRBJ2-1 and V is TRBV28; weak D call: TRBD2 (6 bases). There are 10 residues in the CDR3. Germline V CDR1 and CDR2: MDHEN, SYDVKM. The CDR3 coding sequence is TGTCGTGCGGGGTACAATGAGCAGTTCTTC. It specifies CRAGYNEQFF. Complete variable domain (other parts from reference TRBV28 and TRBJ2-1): DVKVTQSSRYLVKRTGEKVFLECVQDMDHENMFWYRQDPGLGLRLIYFSYDVKMKEKGDIPEGYSVSREKKERFSLILESASTNQTSMYLCRAGYNEQFFGPGTRLTVL.

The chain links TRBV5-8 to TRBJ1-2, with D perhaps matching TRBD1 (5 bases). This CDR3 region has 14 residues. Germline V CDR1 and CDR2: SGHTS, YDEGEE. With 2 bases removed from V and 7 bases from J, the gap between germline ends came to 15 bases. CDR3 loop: CASSLSGVPAGYTF. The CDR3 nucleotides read TGTGCCAGCAGCTTATCGGGGGTTCCTGCTGGCTACACCTTC. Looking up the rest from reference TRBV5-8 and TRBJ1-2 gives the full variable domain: EAGVTQSPTHLIKTRGQQATLRCSPISGHTSVYWYQQALGLGLQFLLWYDEGEERNRGNFPPRFSGRQFPNYSSELNVNALELEDSALYLCASSLSGVPAGYTFGSGTRLTVV.

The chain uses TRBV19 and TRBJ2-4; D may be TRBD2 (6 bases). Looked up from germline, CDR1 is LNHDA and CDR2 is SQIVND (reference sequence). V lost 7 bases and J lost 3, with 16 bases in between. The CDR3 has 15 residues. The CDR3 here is CASNEGRSGKNIQYF. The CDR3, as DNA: TGTGCCAGTAACGAGGGGAGGTCTGGCAAAAACATTCAGTACTTC.